What follows are 19 T cell receptor beta chains derived from one specimen sequenced in a study of blood T cell repertoires in COVID-19. Sequencing was performed with immunoSEQ multiplex PCR; in TCRdb, only in-frame clones are kept and a portion is missing. The repertoire includes tens of thousands of clones, roughly 80% of them detected once, and 1.5% to 2% sits in the top ten. Sequencing was performed on peripheral blood. The receptors stem from a woman in her sixties with acute or convalescent COVID-19.

The rearrangement joins TRBV2 to TRBJ2-2, with a weak D call TRBD1 (6 bases). There are 15 residues in the CDR3. The V gene's germline CDR1 is SNHLY and CDR2 FYNNEI. The germline V and J ends were trimmed by 5 bases and 1 base, with 11 bases remaining between them. The CDR3 protein is CASSRLQGNTGELFF. CDR3 DNA sequence: TGTGCCAGCAGTCGACTACAGGGGAACACCGGGGAGCTGTTTTTT.

The CDR3 region is CASSINKNSNQPQHF. CDR3 DNA: TGTGCCAGTAGTATAAACAAGAATAGCAATCAGCCCCAGCATTTT. The chain links TRBV19 to TRBJ1-5, with no clear D. The CDR3 is 15 residues long. Germline CDR1 LNHDA, CDR2 SQIVND (reference sequence). Trimming stripped 2 bases from V and 0 bases from J, with 8 bases between.

V is TRBV15 and J is TRBJ2-1; TRBD2 agrees at 11 bases. The CDR3 runs 16 residues. Germline V gives CDR1 LNHNV, CDR2 YYDKDF (reference sequence). J was trimmed by 4 bases and V by 1 base; bases with no gene match: 3. CDR3 protein: CATSRGLAGRYNEQFF. DNA for the CDR3: TGTGCCACCAGCAGAGGACTAGCGGGGAGGTACAATGAGCAGTTCTTC.

The chain is built from TRBV5-1 and TRBJ1-5; D is uncertain. CDR1 and CDR2 from the germline V gene are SGHRS and YFSETQ. The V end was cut by 1 base, the J end by 2 bases, with 7 bases between. The CDR3 runs to 14 residues. The CDR3 DNA follows: TGCGCCAGCAGCTTGACGGGAGGCAATCAGCCCCAGCATTTT. Amino acids: CASSLTGGNQPQHF.

The count of this clone is one. V usage is TRBV3-1 (or the pseudogene TRBV3-2) and J usage is TRBJ1-6; TRBD1 matches 7 bases. Germline V CDR1 and CDR2: LGHDT, YNNKEL (reference sequence). CDR3 length: 15 residues. The junction had 9 bases not matched to a gene; V was cut back by 5 bases and J by 8 bases. For the CDR3, the DNA is TGTGCCAGCAGCGACAGGGTCGCGTCTGATTCACCCCTCCACTTT. The encoded protein is CASSDRVASDSPLHF.

This clone came up a few times. The chain links TRBV9 to TRBJ2-4; 9 nucleotides agree with TRBD1. In germline, CDR1 is SGDLS, CDR2 YYNGEE. CDR3 length: 14 residues. Trimming cost V 4 bases and J 6 bases; bases outside gene matches: 5. The CDR3 bases are TGTGCCAGCAGCCCGCCGGGACAGGGAAACATTCAGTACTTC. This codes for CASSPPGQGNIQYF.

This chain joins TRBV28 and TRBJ2-1, with TRBD2 matching 8 bases. CDR3 length: 15 amino acids. The germline V gene has CDR1 MDHEN and CDR2 SYDVKM. With 6 bases clipped from V and 4 bases from J, the junction kept 8 bases outside the gene matches. This CDR3 reads CASSPPAGEYNEQFF. The CDR3 DNA follows: TGTGCCAGCAGCCCCCCAGCGGGGGAATACAATGAGCAGTTCTTC.

This sequence joins TRBV2 and TRBJ1-5; 8 bases are shared with TRBD1. The J segment lost 3 bases and the V segment lost 6 bases, leaving 4 bases of the junction unmatched. The CDR3 runs to 14 residues. Germline-derived CDR1 and CDR2 are SNHLY and FYNNEI. CDR3 protein: CASRQGVYNQPQHF. The CDR3 bases are TGTGCCAGCAGACAGGGGGTTTACAATCAGCCCCAGCATTTT.

A few counts support this clone. This chain links TRBV4-1 with TRBJ1-6; tentatively, D is TRBD1 (5 bases). V was trimmed by 0 bases and J by 6 bases, leaving 15 bases between them. This CDR3 spans 17 amino acids. In germline, CDR1 is MGHRA, CDR2 YSYEKL. CDR3 region: CASSQEVGGRLNSPLHF. As DNA, the CDR3 is TGCGCCAGCAGCCAAGAGGTCGGGGGACGCCTTAATTCACCCCTCCACTTT.

This chain connects TRBV30 to TRBJ1-2; perhaps TRBD1 as D (6 bases). The V and J ends lost 7 bases and 2 bases respectively, with 11 bases between them. CDR3 length equals 12 residues. The V gene's germline CDR1 is GTSNPN and CDR2 SVGIG (reference sequence). The CDR3 bases are TGTGCCTCACACAGGGAGAACTATGGCTACACCTTC. This translates into CASHRENYGYTF.

The chain joins TRBV11-1 to TRBJ1-1; the match to TRBD1 covers 8 bases. CDR1 is SGHAT and CDR2 is FQDESV in the germline V gene (reference sequence). This CDR3 region has 14 residues. Trimming took 6 bases from V and 0 from J; bases not matched to a gene: 3. The CDR3 reads CASSDRGVNTEAFF. The CDR3 region has the DNA TGTGCCAGCAGTGACAGGGGAGTGAACACTGAAGCTTTCTTT.

J is TRBJ1-1 and V is TRBV6-6; a weak D match, TRBD1 (5 bases). Trimming shortened V by 0 bases and J by 2 bases, and 10 bases separated the two germline ends. The CDR3 runs to 15 residues. The germline CDR1 and CDR2 sequences are MNHNY and SVGAGI (reference sequence). For the CDR3, the DNA is TGTGCCAGCAGTTACTCCCAGGGACTAAACACTGAAGCTTTCTTT. Its translation: CASSYSQGLNTEAFF.

This clone was counted a few times. CDR3 loop: CTSSQDSGVATGGYEQYF. DNA for the CDR3: TGCACCAGCAGCCAAGATTCGGGAGTGGCGACAGGGGGCTACGAGCAGTACTTC. The genes are TRBV1 and TRBJ2-7; the DNA was not compared with TRBD1, the D call given in the table. TRBV1 is classified as a pseudogene. This CDR3 is built from 18 residues.

CDR3 sequence (DNA): TGTGCCAGCAGCTTCCCGGGACAGGCCTCCAATGAGCAGTTCTTC. Translated, it gives CASSFPGQASNEQFF. The J gene is TRBJ2-1, the V gene TRBV11-1; 8 bases map to TRBD1. V gave up 3 bases and J gave up 6 bases; unmatched junction bases: 7. In germline, CDR1 is SGHAT, CDR2 FQDESV (reference sequence). This CDR3 comprises 15 residues.

This chain links TRBV28 with TRBJ1-1; TRBD1 matches 10 bases. Trimming removed 3 bases from V and 7 bases from J; junction bases left unmatched: 2. The CDR3 totals 13 residues. CDR1 is MDHEN, CDR2 SYDVKM, per germline. CDR3 in amino acids: CASSFGTGVEAFF. The CDR3 region has the DNA TGTGCCAGCAGTTTTGGGACAGGGGTTGAAGCTTTCTTT.

The chain recombines TRBV2 with TRBJ1-2, with TRBD1 as a possible D gene (5 bases). From germline, CDR1 is SNHLY and CDR2 FYNNEI. This CDR3 comprises 13 residues. Deletions cut 4 bases from V and 3 bases from J, with 9 bases between. Here the CDR3 reads CASSGSRDYGYTF. In DNA, the CDR3 is TGTGCCAGCAGTGGAAGCAGGGACTATGGCTACACCTTC.

This clone is termed medium-sized. The genes are TRBV5-4 and TRBJ2-7; a weak D match, TRBD1 (5 bases). This CDR3 comprises 15 residues. The V gene lost 5 bases and the J gene lost 6 bases, with 21 bases spanning the gap. Germline values: CDR1 SGHNT, CDR2 YYREEE (reference sequence). CDR3 in DNA: TGTGCCAGCAGACCAAGAAATGTGGGTAGGGGCGAGCAGTACTTC. This encodes CASRPRNVGRGEQYF. Full variable domain (missing parts from reference TRBV5-4 and TRBJ2-7): ETGVTQSPTHLIKTRGQQVTLRCSSQSGHNTVSWYQQALGQGPQFIFQYYREEENGRGNFPPRFSGLQFPNYSSELNVNALELDDSALYLCASRPRNVGRGEQYFGPGTRLTVT.

This rearrangement joins TRBV5-4 to TRBJ2-5, with TRBD2 identical over 9 bases. This CDR3 is built from 16 residues. Germline V gene sequence: CDR1 SGHNT, CDR2 YYREEE (reference sequence). J gave up 4 bases and V 0 bases, and 7 bases lay outside the gene matches. In DNA form, the CDR3 reads TGTGCCAGCAGCTTGGCGGGGGGACTAGCTACAGAGACCCAGTACTTC. Protein product: CASSLAGGLATETQYF.

The V and J genes are TRBV5-4 and TRBJ1-6; D ambiguous. The CDR3 length is 14 residues. Germline assignment: CDR1 SGHNT and CDR2 YYREEE (reference sequence). The V end lost 4 bases, the J end lost 8 bases, and 13 bases lay between the germline ends. The CDR3 DNA is TGTGCCAGCAGCCAAAATAACGGGTATTCACCCCTCCACTTT. Translating gives CASSQNNGYSPLHF.